This T cell receptor beta chain originates from a study of identical twins. Points from the study as a whole: Out-of-frame beta chain sequences displayed weaker excess sharing between twins. Abundant cord blood beta clonotypes carried fewer insertions; memory repertoires showed none.

From germline, CDR1 is GTSNPN and CDR2 SVGIG (reference sequence). This CDR3 contains 11 residues. V dropped 5 bases and J dropped 7 bases, with 9 bases sitting between them. Only a few counts were recorded for this clonotype. Its specificity is unknown. TCRdb called the 5' RACE reads again in MiXCR, with one record for every CDR3 protein. The data show hundreds of thousands of distinct CDR3 sequences, approximately 6.1% seen once. The genes are TRBV30 and TRBJ2-1; D unresolved. The TCR sequence derives from a man younger than 35 in good health. The sample comprised naive T cells sorted from blood. CDR3 bases: TGTGCCTGGGGCGTGGGTAATGAGCAGTTCTTC. This translates into CAWGVGNEQFF. The full variable domain, its missing parts supplied by reference TRBV30 and TRBJ2-1, is SQTIHQWPATLVQPVGSPLSLECTVEGTSNPNLYWYRQAAGRGLQLLFYSVGIGQISSEVPQNLSASRPQDRQFILSSKKLLLSDSGFYLCAWGVGNEQFFGPGTRLTVL.